The clone carrying this T cell receptor (beta chain) was recorded a few times. This entry belongs to a study of blood T cell repertoires in COVID-19. Across the whole study: Researchers got acute and convalescent COVID-19 samples from the United States, Italy and Spain.

Germline V gene lookup returns CDR1 MNHEY and CDR2 SVGAGI. The CDR3 is 12 amino acids. V was trimmed by 6 bases and J by 8 bases, leaving 8 bases between them. In the original workflow: Reference gene primer amplification yielded estimated nucleated cell counts. Assay used: immunoSEQ multiplex PCR; TCRdb lists only in-frame clones, some missing. V and J calls plus clone size are reproduced from that table; the DNA served to infer D and trimming. The sample carries about 160,000 clones, roughly 84% recorded once. The gene calls are TRBV6-5 and TRBJ1-6; D is unclear. The origin of this receptor is a man aged 45 to 65 with active or convalescent COVID-19. The source material was peripheral blood. The CDR3 DNA sequence: TGTGCCAGCAGAGAGGCCGATTCACCCCTCCACTTT. It yields the protein CASREADSPLHF.